The 26 T cell receptor beta chains in this list originate from one sample, sequenced in a study of T cells in Graves' hyperthyroidism and ophthalmopathy (dated by TCRdb to between 2018 and 2021). Library preparation used multiplex PCR. TCRdb shows the sequencer as Illumina HiSeq 2000. The TCR beta CDR3 regions were amplified from the RNA transcripts. The TCR CDR3 was subjected to a first round of RT-PCR using the HTBI primer set and the Qiagen OneStep RT-PCR kit. TCRdb's own reprocessing of the public reads used fastp at Q25 and MiXCR and kept productive beta chains. Merged by CDR3 protein, the rows form single entries marked with the most common genes and DNA. This sample is represented by 250,000 to 300,000 distinct CDR3 sequences; about a sixth of them were singletons. About 51% of the sample is in the top ten clones. The sample taken for sequencing was blood. These receptors came from a woman between 55 and 75 years old with Graves' ophthalmopathy.

This clonotype came up a few times. The chain links TRBV6-1 to TRBJ2-4; no clear D. Trimming removed 6 bases at V and 3 bases at J, with 18 bases between. This CDR3 region has 16 residues. CDR1 and CDR2 from the germline V gene are MNHNS and SASEGT. CDR3 in DNA: TGTGCCAGCAGCCCACCGGAAGCTAGAGGCAAAAACATTCAGTACTTC. Translation gives CASSPPEARGKNIQYF.

This clonotype appeared a few times. The rearrangement joins TRBV5-1 to TRBJ1-2, with 8 nucleotides matching TRBD1. Germline CDR1 reads SGHRS; CDR2 reads YFSETQ. The J segment lost 7 bases and the V segment lost 4 bases, leaving 12 bases of the junction unmatched. CDR3 length: 15 residues. The CDR3 bases are TGCGCCAGCAGCCCCCTAGGACAGGGTTTATCTGGCTACACCTTC. Its translation: CASSPLGQGLSGYTF.

In nucleotides, the CDR3 is TGCGCCAGCAGCTTCGATGGGGATTACCTTCCTGAAGCTTTCTTT. It specifies CASSFDGDYLPEAFF. The chain links TRBV5-1 to TRBJ1-1; no definite D call. V shed 2 bases and J shed 6 bases, with 17 bases lying between them. CDR3 length equals 15 residues. The germline gives CDR1 SGHRS, CDR2 YFSETQ.

This clonotype appeared many times. The chain couples TRBV6-1 to TRBJ1-2; TRBD1 is a possible D gene (6 bases). The germline V and J ends were trimmed by 7 bases and 1 base, with 13 bases remaining between them. There are 14 residues in the CDR3. Germline V lookup: CDR1 MNHNS, CDR2 SASEGT. In nucleotides, the CDR3 is TGTGCCAGCAACCCCGGGGGGCTTAACTATGGCTACACCTTC. It is translated as CASNPGGLNYGYTF.

This clonotype came up many times. The chain recombines TRBV24-1 with TRBJ2-1; TRBD1 matches 11 bases. From germline, CDR1 is KGHDR and CDR2 SFDVKD. Trimming cost V 3 bases and J 9 bases; bases outside gene matches: 6. CDR3 size: 15 residues. The CDR3 coding sequence is TGTGCCACCAGTGATCGGGGACAGGGGGTGGGTGAGCAGTTCTTC. Translated: CATSDRGQGVGEQFF.

This clonotype has at least ten counts. The rearrangement uses TRBV20-1 and TRBJ1-1, with TRBD1 as a possible D gene (6 bases). The germline gives CDR1 DFQATT, CDR2 SNEGSKA (reference sequence). Trimming removed 4 bases at V and 1 base at J, with 10 bases between. The CDR3 consists of 13 residues. CDR3 nucleotide sequence: TGCAGTGCTAAAAAGACAGGGAACACTGAAGCTTTCTTT. Amino acid sequence: CSAKKTGNTEAFF.

At least ten counts were recorded for this clonotype. V usage is TRBV19 and J usage is TRBJ1-1, with D uncertain. Germline CDR1 and CDR2: LNHDA and SQIVND (reference sequence). CDR3 length: 14 residues. Trimming cost V 7 bases and J 1 base, with 13 bases left between them. The DNA for the CDR3 is TGTGCCAGTATGAAGAGGCGGGGGAACACTGAAGCTTTCTTT. This translates into CASMKRRGNTEAFF.

This clonotype was seen many times. This rearrangement joins TRBV6-1 to TRBJ1-2; 7 nucleotides match TRBD1. Germline trimming cut 5 bases from V and 7 bases from J; bases unmatched to any gene: 7. This CDR3 region has 13 residues. Germline loops: CDR1 MNHNS, CDR2 SASEGT. Written as DNA, the CDR3 is TGTGCCAGCAGTTTACAGGGACAGTTTGGCTACACCTTC. Translating it yields CASSLQGQFGYTF.

This clonotype was observed once. The rearrangement links TRBV20-1 to TRBJ1-2; 9 nucleotides line up with TRBD1. With V trimmed by 4 bases and J by 3 bases, 6 bases remained unmatched. In germline, CDR1 is DFQATT, CDR2 SNEGSKA (reference sequence). The CDR3 is 14 amino acids. CDR3 DNA sequence: TGCAGTGCTATCGGGACAGGGACGTACTATGGCTACACCTTC. Residues: CSAIGTGTYYGYTF.

Of note for this clonotype: Compared with germline, one end of the junction differs, possibly owing to a read error. V usage is TRBV20-1 and J usage is TRBJ2-7; D tentatively fits TRBD1 or TRBD2 (7 bases each). Germline V CDR1 and CDR2: DFQATT, SNEGSKA (reference sequence). The CDR3 totals 15 residues. The DNA of the CDR3 is TGCGGTGCCAGGGGGGGGGGGGGTGGCTCCTACGAGCAGTACTTC. Amino acid sequence: CGARGGGGGSYEQYF.

This clonotype has a count of ten or more. V and J are TRBV5-1 and TRBJ2-7, with 10 nucleotides matching TRBD1. With 0 bases clipped from V and 5 bases from J, the junction kept 2 bases outside the gene matches. There are 14 residues in the CDR3. Per the germline V gene, CDR1 is SGHRS and CDR2 is YFSETQ. The CDR3 nucleotides read TGCGCCAGCAGCTTGGGGACAGGGGGTAACGAGCAGTACTTC. Its protein is CASSLGTGGNEQYF.

This clonotype showed up just a few times. The chain joins TRBV5-6 to TRBJ1-6; 9 bases agree with TRBD1. The CDR3 totals 15 residues. CDR1 and CDR2 from the germline V gene are SGHDT and YYEEEE. The trim removed 4 bases at V and 9 bases at J, leaving 8 bases unmatched. The CDR3, as DNA: TGTGCCAGCAGCACGCAGGCGACAGGGGGTTCACCCCTCCACTTT. Encoded protein: CASSTQATGGSPLHF.

The chain uses TRBV2 and TRBJ2-7, with no clear D. Trimming removed 5 bases at V and 4 bases at J, with 6 bases between. The length of the CDR3 is 11 residues. Germline V lookup: CDR1 SNHLY, CDR2 FYNNEI. The chain's CDR3 is CASSMQYEQYF. The CDR3, as DNA: TGTGCCAGCAGTATGCAGTACGAGCAGTACTTC.

The table lists this clonotype with many counts. The gene calls are TRBV6-1 and TRBJ1-1; 8 bases match TRBD1. The CDR3 has 14 amino acids. CDR1 is MNHNS and CDR2 is SASEGT in the germline V gene. Germline trimming cut 6 bases from V and 1 base from J; bases unmatched to any gene: 4. The CDR3 is CASRDRAANTEAFF. The CDR3 nucleotides read TGTGCCAGCAGGGACAGGGCAGCGAACACTGAAGCTTTCTTT.

This clonotype has just a few counts. J is TRBJ2-2 and V is TRBV20-1; the D call may be TRBD1 or TRBD2 (5 bases each). The CDR3 contains 13 residues. From germline, CDR1 is DFQATT and CDR2 SNEGSKA (reference sequence). V lost 0 bases and J 6 bases, leaving 8 bases between the germline ends. The chain's CDR3 is CSARDLGAGELFF. DNA for the CDR3: TGCAGTGCTAGAGATTTGGGGGCCGGGGAGCTGTTTTTT.

This clonotype was seen only once. A much larger clonotype is one base distant, so this may be a read error. The chain links TRBV28 to TRBJ2-7; D not resolved. Germline V lookup: CDR1 MDHEN, CDR2 SYDVKM. CDR3 length: 13 residues. The CDR3 DNA sequence: TGTGCCAGCCGTTTATCACCGGCTCACGAGCAGTACTTC. It encodes CASRLSPAHEQYF.

The chain couples TRBV9 to TRBJ1-1; D not certain. This CDR3 contains 13 residues. The germline V gene encodes CDR1 SGDLS and CDR2 YYNGEE. The V and J ends lost 2 bases and 5 bases respectively, with 10 bases between them. DNA for the CDR3: TGTGCCAGCAGCGTGAGTATCCGAACTGAAGCTTTCTTT. This gives the protein CASSVSIRTEAFF.

This clonotype was counted ten times or more. CDR3 protein: CASSPPIEDTDTQYF. CDR3 in DNA: TGTGCCAGCTCACCACCGATTGAGGACACAGATACGCAGTATTTT. The chain couples TRBV18 to TRBJ2-3; D is undetermined. Looked up from germline, CDR1 is KGHSH and CDR2 is LQKENI. The CDR3 consists of 15 residues. Trimming took 0 bases from V and 2 from J, leaving 9 bases between them.

There are many counts of this clonotype. The genes are TRBV30 and TRBJ1-1, with TRBD1 identical over 7 bases. V lost 5 bases and J lost 5; bases outside the gene matches: 8. In germline, CDR1 is GTSNPN, CDR2 SVGIG (reference sequence). CDR3 length equals 13 residues. CDR3 sequence reads: CAWERQGWTEAFF. CDR3 DNA: TGTGCCTGGGAAAGACAGGGTTGGACTGAAGCTTTCTTT.

This clonotype came up many times. This sequence joins TRBV12-3 or TRBV12-4 and TRBJ2-6; 7 nucleotides match TRBD1. V gave up 5 bases and J gave up 2 bases; unmatched junction bases: 0. The CDR3 is 14 residues long. DNA of the CDR3: TGTGCCAGCAGTCAGGGGGCTGGGGCCAACGTCCTGACTTTC. Amino acid sequence: CASSQGAGANVLTF.

In its sample, this clonotype was seen a few times. The chain couples TRBV18 to TRBJ2-5; D remains unclear. Germline V gene data show CDR1 as KGHSH and CDR2 as LQKENI. Trimming removed 3 bases from V and 1 base from J, with 12 bases in between. This CDR3 spans 15 amino acids. Written as DNA, the CDR3 is TGTGCCAGCTCACCTGTCCAGAATTTCCAAGAGACCCAGTACTTC. It codes for CASSPVQNFQETQYF.

This clonotype was detected only a few times. The chain joins TRBV7-9 to TRBJ2-5; maybe TRBD1 (6 bases). Germline CDR1 reads SEHNR; CDR2 reads FQNEAQ (reference sequence). The V and J ends lost 6 bases and 4 bases respectively, with 15 bases between them. The CDR3 is 14 amino acids. The CDR3 spells CASRDGSGVETQYF. CDR3 nucleotide sequence: TGTGCCAGCAGGGATGGATCAGGGGTAGAGACCCAGTACTTC. Together with reference TRBV7-9 and TRBJ2-5, the CDR3 gives the full variable domain: DTGVSQNPRHKITKRGQNVTFRCDPISEHNRLYWYRQTLGQGPEFLTYFQNEAQLEKSRLLSDRFSAERPKGSFSTLEIQRTEQGDSAMYLCASRDGSGVETQYFGPGTRLLVL.

This clonotype appeared a few times. The V call is TRBV19, the J call TRBJ2-2; 9 bases map to TRBD2. Trimming took 3 bases from V and 7 from J; bases not matched to a gene: 6. This CDR3 is built from 15 residues. CDR1 and CDR2 (germline): LNHDA, SQIVND (reference sequence). In nucleotides, the CDR3 is TGTGCCAGTAGTATTGCGGGACTAGCCCACGGGGAGCTGTTTTTT. Its protein is CASSIAGLAHGELFF.

There are many counts of this clonotype. The chain combines TRBV11-2 with TRBJ2-1; 9 nucleotides align to TRBD1. The V segment lost 8 bases and the J segment 2 bases; nucleotides outside the gene matches: 7. Germline values: CDR1 SGHAT, CDR2 FQNNGV. The CDR3 covers 15 residues. The CDR3 region has the DNA TGTGCCAGCGTACAGGGACAGGGAACCTACAATGAGCAGTTCTTC. Protein: CASVQGQGTYNEQFF.

This clonotype was seen repeatedly, ten times or more. The J gene is TRBJ1-1, the V gene TRBV19, with 7 bases aligning to TRBD1. Germline V gene data show CDR1 as LNHDA and CDR2 as SQIVND (reference sequence). This CDR3 region has 15 residues. V lost 5 bases to trimming and J lost 0 bases; unmatched junction nucleotides: 6. CDR3 nucleotide sequence: TGTGCCAGTAGTTCGACAGGGTTCATGAACACTGAAGCTTTCTTT. Its translation is CASSSTGFMNTEAFF.

This clonotype was recorded at least ten times. This chain joins TRBV29-1 and TRBJ1-1, with TRBD1 as a possible D gene (5 bases). The CDR3 is 13 amino acids. The V gene lost 7 bases and the J gene lost 1 base, with 13 bases spanning the gap. Per germline, CDR1 SQVTM and CDR2 ANQGSEA. The CDR3 DNA is TGCAGCGCGAGAAGGGGAGCGAACACTGAAGCTTTCTTT. Its protein is CSARRGANTEAFF.